Here is one T cell receptor (beta chain) with its context. The sample is drawn from a study of shared clonotypes between healthy human individuals. The CDR3 length is 17 residues. Trimming shortened V by 7 bases and J by 2 bases, and 20 bases separated the two germline ends. Looked up from germline, CDR1 is SNHLY and CDR2 is FYNNEI. Using immunoSEQ multiplex PCR, the repertoire was profiled, and TCRdb retains in-frame clones only, with some absent. The table lists about 600,000 clones, about 97% of them singletons. The sequenced material came from naive CD4+ T cells sorted from blood. The subset denotes: CD45RA+ positively selected. The TCR sequence derives from a woman in her thirties in good health. The J gene is TRBJ2-2, the V gene TRBV2, with D possibly being TRBD1 (6 bases). As DNA, the CDR3 is TGTGCCAGCACCCAAATCAGGGACATAAGTAACACCGGGGAGCTGTTTTTT. Protein: CASTQIRDISNTGELFF.